A selection of T cell receptor beta chains follows, all from one sample in a study of persistence of HIV-infected CD4 T cells. Assay: immunoSEQ multiplex PCR; the TCRdb copy retains only in-frame clones and omits some. The table has about 36,000 clones, around 83% seen once. No antigens are known for them. This material consisted of cultured CD4+ T cells from PBMCs, taken from a patient who received antiretroviral therapy. The receptors were sampled from an adult with HIV. The donor label of this sample is uncertain. The CDR3 runs from the conserved cysteine through the conserved F or W. The order of the fields is D gene, CDR3 length, clone size, V gene, J gene, CDR3 protein, CDR3 DNA. D genes are given only for firm matches. Some rows have no size entry. The others give once, few or many, or a class for an expanded clone.

>-|12|-|TRBV7-9|TRBJ1-4
CASSPGPEKLFF
TGTGCCAGCAGCCCCGGGCCGGAAAAACTGTTTTTT
>-|14|-|TRBV20-1|TRBJ2-2
CSASSTANTGELFF
TGCAGTGCTAGTTCGACAGCGAACACCGGGGAGCTGTTTTTT
>TRBD2|16|-|TRBV6-1|TRBJ2-1
CASSDRLAGSYNEQFF
TGTGCCAGCAGTGATAGACTAGCGGGCTCCTACAATGAGCAGTTCTTC
>-|14|-|TRBV5-8|TRBJ1-4
CASSPRVANEKLFF
TGTGCCAGCAGCCCCAGGGTGGCTAATGAAAAACTGTTTTTT
>-|14|-|TRBV27|TRBJ1-3
CASSRLDGGNTIYF
TGTGCCAGCAGCAGATTGGACGGGGGAAACACCATATATTTT
>-|16|-|TRBV3-1/TRBV3-2|TRBJ2-3
CASSQVGSRGTDTQYF
TGTGCCAGCAGCCAAGTCGGTTCTAGGGGCACAGATACGCAGTATTTT
>-|15|-|TRBV18|TRBJ1-5
CASSPRMEVNQPQHF
TGTGCCAGCTCACCACGGATGGAAGTAAATCAGCCCCAGCATTTT
>TRBD2|18|-|TRBV2|TRBJ2-1
CASTFGILAGGLYNEQFF
TGTGCCAGCACATTCGGGATCCTAGCGGGGGGGCTCTACAATGAGCAGTTCTTC
>-|13|-|TRBV12-3/TRBV12-4|TRBJ1-1
CASSGTGRDEAFF
TGTGCCAGCAGTGGGACGGGACGGGACGAAGCTTTCTTT
>-|13|-|TRBV10-3|TRBJ2-3
CASNTGAGDTQYF
TGTGCCTCAAACACGGGGGCGGGAGATACGCAGTATTTT
>-|15|few|TRBV28|TRBJ1-1
CASSSLGRGNTEAFF
TGTGCCAGCAGTTCTTTAGGCAGGGGGAACACTGAAGCTTTCTTT
>-|16|once|TRBV6-1|TRBJ1-2
CASSEALNPTVYGYTF
TGTGCCAGCAGTGAAGCCCTAAACCCTACCGTTTATGGCTACACCTTC
>-|17|-|TRBV5-8|TRBJ1-2
CASSSLGSGGSNYGYTF
TGTGCCAGCAGCTCCCTAGGCTCCGGTGGCAGCAACTATGGCTACACCTTC
>TRBD1|14|-|TRBV5-1|TRBJ1-5
CASSLTGGDQPQHF
TGCGCCAGCAGCTTAACAGGGGGCGATCAGCCCCAGCATTTT
>-|12|-|TRBV5-1|TRBJ1-1
CASRYSGTEAFF
TGCGCCAGCAGGTATTCAGGGACTGAAGCTTTCTTT
>-|13|-|TRBV6-5|TRBJ1-2
CASSYRRQGGYTF
TGTGCCAGCAGTTATCGGAGGCAGGGGGGCTACACCTTC
>-|10|-|TRBV2|TRBJ1-2
CASGSSSYTF
TGTGCCAGCGGAAGCAGTAGCTACACCTTC
>-|15|-|TRBV19|TRBJ2-3
CASSAKGGGTDTQYF
TGTGCCAGTAGTGCAAAGGGGGGCGGCACAGATACGCAGTATTTT
>TRBD1|16|once|TRBV18|TRBJ2-1
CASSPPGRGRPDEQFF
TGTGCCAGCTCACCACCGGGCAGGGGGCGCCCCGATGAGCAGTTCTTC
>-|15|-|TRBV7-3|TRBJ2-3
CASSLGGQGQDTQYF
TGTGCCAGCAGCTTAGGCGGTCAGGGGCAAGATACGCAGTATTTT
>-|15|-|TRBV19|TRBJ2-3
CASSIGALGADTQYF
TGTGCCAGTAGTATAGGAGCCTTGGGCGCAGATACGCAGTATTTT
>-|15|-|TRBV6-5|TRBJ2-3
CASSYRPLSTDTQYF
TGTGCCAGCAGTTACAGGCCCCTGAGCACAGATACGCAGTATTTT
>-|15|-|TRBV5-1|TRBJ1-3
CASSLGLTSGNTIYF
TGCGCCAGCAGCTTGGGTCTAACATCTGGAAACACCATATATTTT
>-|14|-|TRBV6-5|TRBJ2-1
CASSYGAGDNEQFF
TGTGCCAGCAGTTACGGTGCAGGAGACAATGAGCAGTTCTTC
>-|15|-|TRBV2|TRBJ1-5
CASREGGYGNQPQHF
TGTGCCAGCAGGGAGGGGGGGTATGGCAATCAGCCCCAGCATTTT
>-|15|-|TRBV4-1|TRBJ2-2
CASSPGPTNTGELFF
TGCGCCAGCAGCCCGGGCCCCACGAACACCGGGGAGCTGTTTTTT
>TRBD1|15|-|TRBV2|TRBJ1-1
CAGSWDRQGLAEAFF
TGTGCCGGAAGCTGGGATCGACAGGGTCTCGCTGAAGCTTTCTTT
>-|15|-|TRBV6-5|TRBJ1-1
CASSYSLGVNTEAFF
TGTGCCAGCAGTTACTCGCTGGGGGTGAACACTGAAGCTTTCTTT
>-|12|-|TRBV6-5|TRBJ1-1
CASSYGGTEAFF
TGTGCCAGCAGTTATGGCGGCACTGAAGCTTTCTTT
>TRBD2|16|-|TRBV3-1/TRBV3-2|TRBJ2-5
CASSQSSGGVAKTQYF
TGTGCCAGCAGCCAGTCTAGCGGGGGGGTCGCAAAGACCCAGTACTTC
>-|13|once|TRBV30|TRBJ2-7
CAWMGHAKGEQYF
TGTGCCTGGATGGGACACGCTAAGGGCGAGCAGTACTTC
>TRBD1|15|-|TRBV7-8|TRBJ2-2
CASTPTGAGTGELFF
TGTGCCAGCACCCCGACAGGGGCCGGCACCGGGGAGCTGTTTTTT
>-|16|-|TRBV15|TRBJ1-1
CATSRVRNLLNTEAFF
TGTGCCACCAGCAGAGTCCGAAACCTCCTGAACACTGAAGCTTTCTTT
>TRBD1|16|-|TRBV4-1|TRBJ1-2
CASSQAVRQGGYGYTF
TGCGCCAGCAGCCAAGCGGTTCGACAGGGGGGCTATGGCTACACCTTC
>-|18|-|TRBV19|TRBJ1-1
CASSISGRKGRRNTEAFF
TGTGCCAGTAGTATCTCAGGTCGAAAGGGGAGGAGGAACACTGAAGCTTTCTTT
>-|15|-|TRBV7-3|TRBJ1-6
CASSSSGGRDSPLHF
TGTGCCAGCAGCTCATCGGGAGGGAGGGATTCACCCCTCCACTTT